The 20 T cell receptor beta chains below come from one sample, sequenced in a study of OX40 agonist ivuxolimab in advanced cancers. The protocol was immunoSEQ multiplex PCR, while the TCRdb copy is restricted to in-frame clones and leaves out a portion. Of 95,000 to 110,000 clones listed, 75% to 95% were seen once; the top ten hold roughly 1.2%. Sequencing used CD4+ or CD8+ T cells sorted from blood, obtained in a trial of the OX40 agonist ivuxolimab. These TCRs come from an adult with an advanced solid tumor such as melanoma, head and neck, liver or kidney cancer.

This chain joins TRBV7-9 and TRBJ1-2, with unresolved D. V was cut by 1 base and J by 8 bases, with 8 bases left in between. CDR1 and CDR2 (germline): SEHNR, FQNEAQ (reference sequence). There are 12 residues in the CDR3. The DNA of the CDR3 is TGTGCCAGCAGCTTAGAAGGGTCCGGCTACACCTTC. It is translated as CASSLEGSGYTF.

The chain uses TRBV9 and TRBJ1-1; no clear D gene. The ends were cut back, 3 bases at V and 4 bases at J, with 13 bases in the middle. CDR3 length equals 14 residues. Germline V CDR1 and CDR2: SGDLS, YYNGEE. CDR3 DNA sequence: TGTGCCAGCAGCGGCCCCGCGGCGGGCACTGAAGCTTTCTTT. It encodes CASSGPAAGTEAFF.

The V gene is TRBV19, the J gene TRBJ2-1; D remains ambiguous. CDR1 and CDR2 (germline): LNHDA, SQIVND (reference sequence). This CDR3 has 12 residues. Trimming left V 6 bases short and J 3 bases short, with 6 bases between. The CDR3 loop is CASRGSYNEQFF. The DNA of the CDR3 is TGTGCCAGTAGAGGAAGCTACAATGAGCAGTTCTTC.

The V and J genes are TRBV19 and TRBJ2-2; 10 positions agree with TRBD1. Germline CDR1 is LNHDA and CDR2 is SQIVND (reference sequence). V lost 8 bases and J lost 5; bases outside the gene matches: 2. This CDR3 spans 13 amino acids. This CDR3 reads CASRDRGTGELFF. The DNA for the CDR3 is TGTGCCAGTCGGGACAGGGGAACCGGGGAGCTGTTTTTT.

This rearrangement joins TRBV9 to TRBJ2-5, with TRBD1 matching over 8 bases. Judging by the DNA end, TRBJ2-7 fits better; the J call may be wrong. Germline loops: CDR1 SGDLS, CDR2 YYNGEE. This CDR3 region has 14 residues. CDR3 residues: CASSVVDRGAEQYF. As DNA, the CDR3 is TGTGCCAGCAGCGTAGTAGACAGGGGTGCCGAGCAGTACTTC.

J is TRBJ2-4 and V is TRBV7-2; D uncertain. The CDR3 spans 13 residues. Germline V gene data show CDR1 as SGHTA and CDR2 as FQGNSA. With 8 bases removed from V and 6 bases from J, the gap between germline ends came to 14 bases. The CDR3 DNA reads TGTGCCAGCTCCCGGGCATTTGGAAACATTCAGTACTTC. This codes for CASSRAFGNIQYF. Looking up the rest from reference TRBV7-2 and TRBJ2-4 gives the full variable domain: GAGVSQSPSNKVTEKGKDVELRCDPISGHTALYWYRQSLGQGLEFLIYFQGNSAPDKSGLPSDRFSAERTGGSVSTLTIQRTQQEDSAVYLCASSRAFGNIQYFGAGTRLSVL.

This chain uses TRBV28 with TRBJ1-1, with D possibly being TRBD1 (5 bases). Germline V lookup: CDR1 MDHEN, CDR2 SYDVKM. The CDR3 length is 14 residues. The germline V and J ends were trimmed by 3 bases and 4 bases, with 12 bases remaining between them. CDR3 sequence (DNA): TGTGCCAGCAGTTTCGTAGGGGTGCTCACTGAAGCTTTCTTT. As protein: CASSFVGVLTEAFF.

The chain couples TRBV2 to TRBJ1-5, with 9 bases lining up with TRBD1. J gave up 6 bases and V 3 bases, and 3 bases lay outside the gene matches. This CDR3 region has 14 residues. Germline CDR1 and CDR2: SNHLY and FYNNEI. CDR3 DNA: TGTGCCAGCAGTGAGGGGACAGGGTTTCAGCCCCAGCATTTT. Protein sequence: CASSEGTGFQPQHF. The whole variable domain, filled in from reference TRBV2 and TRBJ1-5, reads EPEVTQTPSHQVTQMGQEVILRCVPISNHLYFYWYRQILGQKVEFLVSFYNNEISEKSEIFDDQFSVERPDGSNFTLKIRSTKLEDSAMYFCASSEGTGFQPQHFGDGTRLSIL.

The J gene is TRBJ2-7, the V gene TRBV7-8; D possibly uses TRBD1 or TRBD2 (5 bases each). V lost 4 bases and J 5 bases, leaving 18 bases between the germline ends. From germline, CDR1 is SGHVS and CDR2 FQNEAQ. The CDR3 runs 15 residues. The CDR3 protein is CASSYYGTHTHEQYF. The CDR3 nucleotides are TGTGCCAGCAGCTATTACGGGACCCACACCCACGAGCAGTACTTC.

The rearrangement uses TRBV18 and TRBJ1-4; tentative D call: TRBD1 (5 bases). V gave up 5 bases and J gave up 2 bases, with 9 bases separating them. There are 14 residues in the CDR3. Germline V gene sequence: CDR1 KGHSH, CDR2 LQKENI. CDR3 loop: CASSEGSTNEKLFF. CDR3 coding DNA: TGTGCCAGCTCAGAGGGGTCGACTAATGAAAAACTGTTTTTT.

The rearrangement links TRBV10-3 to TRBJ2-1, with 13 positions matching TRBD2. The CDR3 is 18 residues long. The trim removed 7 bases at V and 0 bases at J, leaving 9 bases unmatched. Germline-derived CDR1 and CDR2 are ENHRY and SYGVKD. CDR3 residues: CAIITGTSGNFSYNEQFF. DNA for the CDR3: TGTGCCATCATTACCGGGACTAGCGGGAACTTCTCCTACAATGAGCAGTTCTTC.

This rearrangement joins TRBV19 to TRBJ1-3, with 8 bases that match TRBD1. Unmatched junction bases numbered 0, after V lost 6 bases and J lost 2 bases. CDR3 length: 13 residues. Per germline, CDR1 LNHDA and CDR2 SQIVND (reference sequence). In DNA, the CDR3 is TGTGCCAGTAGGGACAGGGCTGGAAACACCATATATTTT. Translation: CASRDRAGNTIYF.

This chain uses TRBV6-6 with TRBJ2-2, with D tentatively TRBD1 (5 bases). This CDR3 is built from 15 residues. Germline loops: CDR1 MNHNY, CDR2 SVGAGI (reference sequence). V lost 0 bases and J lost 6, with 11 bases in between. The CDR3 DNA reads TGTGCCAGCAGTTACTCGGGGCAGGCCCCCGGGGAGCTGTTTTTT. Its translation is CASSYSGQAPGELFF.

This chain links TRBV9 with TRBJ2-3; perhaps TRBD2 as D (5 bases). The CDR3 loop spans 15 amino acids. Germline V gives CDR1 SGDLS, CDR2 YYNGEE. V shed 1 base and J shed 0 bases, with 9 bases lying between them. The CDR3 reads CASSVWETSTDTQYF. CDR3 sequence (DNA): TGTGCCAGCAGCGTATGGGAGACTAGCACAGATACGCAGTATTTT.

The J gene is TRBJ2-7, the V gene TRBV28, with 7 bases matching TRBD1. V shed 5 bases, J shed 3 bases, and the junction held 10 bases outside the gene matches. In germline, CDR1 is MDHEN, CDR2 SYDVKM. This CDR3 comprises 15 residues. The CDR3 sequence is CASSLGQANFYEQYF. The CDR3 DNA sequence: TGTGCCAGCAGTCTAGGACAGGCAAACTTCTACGAGCAGTACTTC. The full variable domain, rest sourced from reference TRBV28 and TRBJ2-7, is DVKVTQSSRYLVKRTGEKVFLECVQDMDHENMFWYRQDPGLGLRLIYFSYDVKMKEKGDIPEGYSVSREKKERFSLILESASTNQTSMYLCASSLGQANFYEQYFGPGTRLTVT.

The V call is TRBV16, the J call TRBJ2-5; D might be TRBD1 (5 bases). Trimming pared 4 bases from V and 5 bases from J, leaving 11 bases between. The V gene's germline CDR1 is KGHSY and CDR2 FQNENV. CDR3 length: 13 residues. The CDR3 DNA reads TGTGCCAGCAGCCTTACAGGTTTGGAGACCCAGTACTTC. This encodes CASSLTGLETQYF.

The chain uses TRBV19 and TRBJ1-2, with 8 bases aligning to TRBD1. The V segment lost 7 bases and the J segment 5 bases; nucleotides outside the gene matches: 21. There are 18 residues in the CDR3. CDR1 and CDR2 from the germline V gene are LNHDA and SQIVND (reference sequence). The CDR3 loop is CASTRTGHPLTRQYGYTF. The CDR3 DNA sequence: TGTGCCAGTACCCGGACAGGGCACCCTTTGACTCGTCAATATGGCTACACCTTC.

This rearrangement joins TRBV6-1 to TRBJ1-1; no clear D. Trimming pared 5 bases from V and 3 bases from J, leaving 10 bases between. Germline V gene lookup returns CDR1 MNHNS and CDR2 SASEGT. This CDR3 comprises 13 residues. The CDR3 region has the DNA TGTGCCAGCAGTCCCGATAGTGACACTGAAGCTTTCTTT. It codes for CASSPDSDTEAFF.

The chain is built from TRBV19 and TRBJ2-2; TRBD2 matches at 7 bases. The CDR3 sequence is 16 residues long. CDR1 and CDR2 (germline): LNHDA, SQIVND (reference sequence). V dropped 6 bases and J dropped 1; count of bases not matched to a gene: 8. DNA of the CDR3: TGTGCCAGTAGAATGGGAGGGACCGGGAACACCGGGGAGCTGTTTTTT. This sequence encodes CASRMGGTGNTGELFF.

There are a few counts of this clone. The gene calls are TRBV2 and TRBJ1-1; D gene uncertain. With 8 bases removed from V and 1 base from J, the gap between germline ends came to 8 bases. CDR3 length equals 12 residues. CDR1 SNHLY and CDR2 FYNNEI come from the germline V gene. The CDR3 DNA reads TGTGCCAGCGCGTCGGGGAACACTGAAGCTTTCTTT. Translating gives CASASGNTEAFF.